These 26 T cell receptor beta chains came from one sample sequenced in a study of CD4 T cells in relation to SARS-CoV-2 and coronaviruses. Before the COVID-19 pandemic, during about 2010-2019, CD4+ T cells were taken from unexposed donors. CD4+ T cells were isolated from the cells after around 9 days of culture. The method was immunoSEQ multiplex PCR; TCRdb's version includes in-frame clones alone and lacks a portion of them. The profile shows roughly 18,000 clones, approximately 77% of them singletons. Their target antigens are unknown. Sequencing was performed on CD4+ T cells from PBMCs, cultured in vitro. The receptors derive from a human donor in good health.

V gene TRBV3-1 (or the pseudogene TRBV3-2) combines with J gene TRBJ2-1, with 15 positions matching TRBD2. Germline V lookup: CDR1 LGHDT, CDR2 YNNKEL (reference sequence). CDR3 length: 18 residues. V gave up 4 bases and J gave up 7 bases; unmatched junction bases: 11. This chain's CDR3 is CASSPSYGLAGGGNEQFF. The CDR3 DNA reads as TGTGCCAGCAGCCCGAGTTACGGACTAGCGGGAGGGGGGAATGAGCAGTTCTTC.

The rearrangement joins TRBV18 to TRBJ2-1; 9 positions agree with TRBD2. CDR3 length equals 20 residues. V gave up 3 bases and J gave up 1 base; unmatched junction bases: 16. CDR1 is KGHSH, CDR2 LQKENI, per germline. The CDR3 region is CASSPTGASGTEGSYNEQFF. The CDR3 coding sequence is TGTGCCAGCTCACCCACAGGGGCTAGCGGGACCGAGGGATCCTACAATGAGCAGTTCTTC. The variable domain in full, completed from reference TRBV18 and TRBJ2-1, reads NAGVMQNPRHLVRRRGQEARLRCSPMKGHSHVYWYRQLPEEGLKFMVYLQKENIIDESGMPKERFSAEFPKEGPSILRIQQVVRGDSAAYFCASSPTGASGTEGSYNEQFFGPGTRLTVL.

This chain links TRBV28 with TRBJ2-7, with TRBD1 identical over 10 bases. Germline V lookup: CDR1 MDHEN, CDR2 SYDVKM. The J segment lost 5 bases and the V segment lost 1 base, leaving 2 bases of the junction unmatched. This CDR3 is built from 14 residues. The CDR3 DNA sequence: TGTGCCAGCAGTTTATTCGGGACAGGGGACGAGCAGTACTTC. It is translated as CASSLFGTGDEQYF.

The chain is built from TRBV24-1 and TRBJ2-3; D may be TRBD2 (6 bases). Trimming stripped 3 bases from V and 6 bases from J, with 12 bases between. CDR3 size: 14 residues. Per germline, CDR1 KGHDR and CDR2 SFDVKD. The CDR3 coding sequence is TGTGCCACCAGTGATACCGCGGGACCCGATACGCAGTATTTT. Translated: CATSDTAGPDTQYF.

The V call is TRBV10-3, the J call TRBJ2-3; D possibly corresponds to TRBD2 (6 bases). Germline CDR1 ENHRY, CDR2 SYGVKD. V lost 3 bases to trimming and J lost 4 bases, with 14 bases between them. This CDR3 contains 15 residues. CDR3 residues: CAISDTVSGADTQYF. CDR3 DNA: TGTGCCATCAGTGATACGGTCTCGGGAGCAGATACGCAGTATTTT.

This clone was detected a few times. The chain uses TRBV2 and TRBJ2-7, with D possibly being TRBD1 or TRBD2 (5 bases each). Germline V lookup: CDR1 SNHLY, CDR2 FYNNEI. The CDR3 runs to 13 residues. The germline V and J ends were trimmed by 6 bases and 3 bases, with 12 bases remaining between them. CDR3 DNA: TGTGCCAGCAGAGGGGACGGACTCTACGAGCAGTACTTC. This encodes CASRGDGLYEQYF.

The chain is built from TRBV6-2 or TRBV6-3 and TRBJ2-7, with TRBD1 matching over 11 bases. The CDR3 totals 14 residues. V dropped 5 bases and J dropped 6; count of bases not matched to a gene: 6. The germline gives CDR1 MNHEY, CDR2 SVGEGT. CDR3 in amino acids: CASSTGQGVSEQYF. CDR3 DNA: TGTGCCAGCAGTACGGGACAGGGGGTTTCCGAGCAGTACTTC.

CDR3 sequence reads: CASSPSEMNQPQHF. The CDR3 DNA reads TGTGCCAGCTCACCATCGGAGATGAATCAGCCCCAGCATTTT. V usage is TRBV18 and J usage is TRBJ1-5, with D unclear. Looked up from germline, CDR1 is KGHSH and CDR2 is LQKENI. CDR3 length: 14 residues. V shed 2 bases and J shed 4 bases, with 9 bases lying between them.

The chain joins TRBV11-2 to TRBJ2-7; TRBD1 agrees at 7 bases. The CDR3 is 13 residues long. Per the germline V gene, CDR1 is SGHAT and CDR2 is FQNNGV. Unmatched junction bases numbered 6, after V lost 5 bases and J lost 5 bases. This CDR3 reads CASSTTGLHEQYF. DNA of the CDR3: TGTGCCAGCAGCACGACAGGGCTCCACGAGCAGTACTTC.

The V and J genes are TRBV7-8 and TRBJ2-7; 10 bases match TRBD2. This CDR3 is built from 15 residues. CDR1 is SGHVS and CDR2 is FQNEAQ in the germline V gene. V gave up 1 base and J gave up 6 bases; unmatched junction bases: 6. The CDR3 is CASSLEAGGLAEQYF. CDR3 bases: TGTGCCAGCAGCTTAGAAGCGGGAGGGCTCGCCGAGCAGTACTTC.

This chain links TRBV21-1 with TRBJ2-3; the D call in the table, TRBD1, was not verified against the DNA. TRBV21-1 is tagged as a pseudogene. The CDR3 extends over 18 amino acids. The CDR3 region has the DNA TGTGCCAGCAGCAAACTTTGGACAGGGGAGAAAGGTCGCGATACGCAGTATTTT. Its translation is CASSKLWTGEKGRDTQYF.

Relative to its sample, this clone is hyperexpanded. This chain connects TRBV6-5 to TRBJ1-6; D is unresolved. There are 14 residues in the CDR3. V gave up 7 bases and J gave up 14 bases, with 21 bases separating them. The germline V gene has CDR1 MNHEY and CDR2 SVGAGI. Written as DNA, the CDR3 is TGTGCCAGCAAAGAAGGTTGGGGAGCCGCGGCCCTCCACTTT. As protein: CASKEGWGAAALHF.

This clone has more than one count but fewer than ten. V and J are TRBV4-2 and TRBJ2-5, with D tentatively TRBD2 (6 bases). Germline CDR1 and CDR2: LGHNA and YNFKEQ. There are 15 residues in the CDR3. V was trimmed by 0 bases and J by 4 bases, leaving 12 bases between them. The CDR3 region is CASSQDPGSGETQYF. In DNA form, the CDR3 reads TGTGCCAGCAGCCAAGATCCCGGGAGTGGAGAGACCCAGTACTTC.

The V call is TRBV20-1, the J call TRBJ2-1; D remains ambiguous. CDR1 is DFQATT and CDR2 is SNEGSKA in the germline V gene (reference sequence). The CDR3 is 11 residues long. With 0 bases removed from V and 5 bases from J, the gap between germline ends came to 2 bases. The CDR3 loop is CSARENNEQFF. CDR3 nucleotide sequence: TGCAGTGCTAGAGAAAACAATGAGCAGTTCTTC.

This sequence joins TRBV11-1 and TRBJ2-1, with 8 bases matching TRBD2. The CDR3 spans 15 residues. V was pared by 7 bases and J by 3 bases, with 8 bases of the junction left unmatched. Germline CDR1 SGHAT, CDR2 FQDESV (reference sequence). The CDR3 DNA reads TGTGCCAGCACCGCCGGGACTAGAGTCTACAATGAGCAGTTCTTC. Its protein is CASTAGTRVYNEQFF.

The chain recombines TRBV24-1 with TRBJ2-7; D possibly corresponds to TRBD1 (5 bases). Germline loops: CDR1 KGHDR, CDR2 SFDVKD. Trimming stripped 8 bases from V and 7 bases from J, with 14 bases between. CDR3 length equals 12 residues. The CDR3 loop reads CATKGSPREQYF. DNA of the CDR3: TGTGCCACCAAGGGGTCACCTAGAGAGCAGTACTTC.

The V and J genes are TRBV2 and TRBJ2-7; D may be TRBD1 (7 bases). Germline V gives CDR1 SNHLY, CDR2 FYNNEI. The CDR3 length is 15 residues. V shed 5 bases and J shed 4 bases, with 18 bases lying between them. The CDR3 DNA reads as TGTGCCAGCAGTTCGCGACAGGGTCGGGGGTACGAGCAGTACTTC. Translating it yields CASSSRQGRGYEQYF.

This clone has just one count. The V and J genes are TRBV5-1 and TRBJ1-2; 9 positions agree with TRBD1. The CDR3 consists of 14 residues. V trimming: 2 bases; J trimming: 6 bases; junction bases outside the gene matches: 5. In germline, CDR1 is SGHRS, CDR2 YFSETQ. The CDR3 nucleotides are TGCGCCAGCAGCTTTAGTAGACAGGGGGATGGCTACACCTTC. Translating it yields CASSFSRQGDGYTF. Filled out from reference TRBV5-1 and TRBJ1-2, the complete variable domain reads KAGVTQTPRYLIKTRGQQVTLSCSPISGHRSVSWYQQTPGQGLQFLFEYFSETQRNKGNFPGRFSGRQFSNSRSEMNVSTLELGDSALYLCASSFSRQGDGYTFGSGTRLTVV.

This clone was detected only a few times. The chain has TRBV15 and TRBJ1-5; 7 bases map to TRBD1. Germline values: CDR1 LNHNV, CDR2 YYDKDF (reference sequence). CDR3 length: 16 amino acids. Trimming at V came to 3 bases and at J to 0 bases, leaving 5 bases not matched to a gene. The CDR3 bases are TGTGCCACCAGCAGTAGGACAGGTAATAGCAATCAGCCCCAGCATTTT. Its protein product is CATSSRTGNSNQPQHF.

This chain uses TRBV20-1 with TRBJ1-1; D not resolved. Germline V gene sequence: CDR1 DFQATT, CDR2 SNEGSKA (reference sequence). The V and J ends lost 3 bases and 1 base respectively, with 9 bases between them. CDR3 length: 13 residues. The CDR3 loop reads CSASLSANTEAFF. The CDR3 nucleotides read TGCAGTGCTAGTTTGTCGGCGAACACTGAAGCTTTCTTT.

This sequence joins TRBV2 and TRBJ1-2; 7 positions match TRBD1. With V trimmed by 5 bases and J by 5 bases, 11 bases remained unmatched. Germline CDR1 and CDR2: SNHLY and FYNNEI. This CDR3 is 15 amino acids long. The CDR3 here is CASSIGGAKGYGYTF. In DNA, the CDR3 is TGTGCCAGCAGTATAGGGGGCGCGAAGGGGTATGGCTACACCTTC.

This chain connects TRBV5-1 to TRBJ2-3; 7 nucleotides match TRBD2. The ends lost 1 base at V and 4 bases at J; junction bases unmatched: 6. Per the germline V gene, CDR1 is SGHRS and CDR2 is YFSETQ. The CDR3 is 15 residues long. The CDR3 is CASSLWGGSADTQYF. The DNA of the CDR3 is TGCGCCAGCAGCTTGTGGGGGGGTAGCGCAGATACGCAGTATTTT. Full variable domain (outside the CDR3, taken from reference TRBV5-1 and TRBJ2-3): KAGVTQTPRYLIKTRGQQVTLSCSPISGHRSVSWYQQTPGQGLQFLFEYFSETQRNKGNFPGRFSGRQFSNSRSEMNVSTLELGDSALYLCASSLWGGSADTQYFGPGTRLTVL.

The chain recombines TRBV7-3 with TRBJ2-1; TRBD2 matches at 8 bases. Germline V gene lookup returns CDR1 SGHTA and CDR2 FQGTGA. Trimming removed 6 bases from V and 5 bases from J; junction bases left unmatched: 9. The CDR3 has 15 amino acids. The CDR3 DNA is TGTGCCAGCAGTCGAATCAGCGGGGGAAACAATGAGCAGTTCTTC. Encoded protein: CASSRISGGNNEQFF.

The rearrangement uses TRBV28 and TRBJ1-5, with D perhaps matching TRBD1 (5 bases). The V gene's germline CDR1 is MDHEN and CDR2 SYDVKM. V dropped 6 bases and J dropped 5 bases, with 14 bases sitting between them. The CDR3 loop spans 14 amino acids. The CDR3 bases are TGTGCCAGCAGCCGGGGGGGGGATCATCAGCCCCAGCATTTT. As protein: CASSRGGDHQPQHF.

This clone was counted a single time. This sequence joins TRBV19 and TRBJ2-2, with TRBD1 as a possible D gene (6 bases). With 4 bases removed from V and 3 bases from J, the gap between germline ends came to 12 bases. The CDR3 loop spans 15 amino acids. Germline V gene sequence: CDR1 LNHDA, CDR2 SQIVND (reference sequence). CDR3 in DNA: TGTGCCAGTAGTACAGGACAGTCCTACACCGGGGAGCTGTTTTTT. This encodes CASSTGQSYTGELFF. Variable domain in full (rest from reference TRBV19 and TRBJ2-2): DGGITQSPKYLFRKEGQNVTLSCEQNLNHDAMYWYRQDPGQGLRLIYYSQIVNDFQKGDIAEGYSVSREKKESFPLTVTSAQKNPTAFYLCASSTGQSYTGELFFGEGSRLTVL.

The chain links TRBV19 to TRBJ2-5; D may be TRBD2 (6 bases). The V end lost 3 bases, the J end lost 2 bases, and 16 bases lay between the germline ends. The CDR3 spans 16 residues. Per the germline V gene, CDR1 is LNHDA and CDR2 is SQIVND (reference sequence). The CDR3 coding sequence is TGTGCCAGTAGTATCCTTTTGTCCGGGGGACAAGAGACCCAGTACTTC. This codes for CASSILLSGGQETQYF.